This T cell receptor beta chain appears in the sequencing data of a study of tumor and adjacent non-tumor tissue in lung cancer. In germline, CDR1 is DFQATT, CDR2 SNEGSKA (reference sequence). The CDR3 is 13 residues long. TCRbeta libraries were built with three rounds of nested PCR, modified from ARM-PCR. TCRdb passed the multiplex PCR reads through MiXCR, listing each CDR3 protein once. Among over 60,000 distinct CDR3 sequences listed, roughly 73% were seen once. No cell sorting was done before RNA was extracted from the tissue. Worth noting for this clonotype: The final CDR3 position lacks the conserved phenylalanine or tryptophan, pointing to a likely read error.

The genes are TRBV20-1 and TRBJ2-7; no clear D gene. The receptor's source is a man aged 55 to 70 with non-small cell lung cancer. Material: lung tumor tissue. The CDR3 reads CSATETRVYDQYI. DNA for the CDR3: TGCAGTGCCACCGAGACACGAGTTTACGATCAGTACATC.